What follows is one TCR beta chain and its context. Its matching antigen is unknown. Expressed TCRB transcripts got sequenced, as all isolated RNA was reverse transcribed. Assay used: immunoSEQ multiplex PCR; TCRdb lists only in-frame clones, some missing. The table lists more than 300,000 clones, around 8.5% of them singletons. Trimming removed 4 bases from V and 0 bases from J, with 13 bases in between. This CDR3 has 15 residues. Germline V gene data show CDR1 as SGHRS and CDR2 as YFSETQ. This entry is derived from a study of beta chain features in type 1 diabetes. Whole-study findings and limits: Within each of all four CD4+ subsets, Type 1 diabetes patients had TCRB CDR3s that were moderately but significantly shorter.

The genes are TRBV5-1 and TRBJ1-1; D gene ambiguous. Sequenced input: central memory CD4+ T cells from blood. The TCR sequence derives from a man between 25 and 39 years old with type 1 diabetes. Here the CDR3 reads CASSLTLEVNTEAFF. The CDR3, as DNA: TGCGCCAGCAGCCTAACACTGGAGGTGAACACTGAAGCTTTCTTT.